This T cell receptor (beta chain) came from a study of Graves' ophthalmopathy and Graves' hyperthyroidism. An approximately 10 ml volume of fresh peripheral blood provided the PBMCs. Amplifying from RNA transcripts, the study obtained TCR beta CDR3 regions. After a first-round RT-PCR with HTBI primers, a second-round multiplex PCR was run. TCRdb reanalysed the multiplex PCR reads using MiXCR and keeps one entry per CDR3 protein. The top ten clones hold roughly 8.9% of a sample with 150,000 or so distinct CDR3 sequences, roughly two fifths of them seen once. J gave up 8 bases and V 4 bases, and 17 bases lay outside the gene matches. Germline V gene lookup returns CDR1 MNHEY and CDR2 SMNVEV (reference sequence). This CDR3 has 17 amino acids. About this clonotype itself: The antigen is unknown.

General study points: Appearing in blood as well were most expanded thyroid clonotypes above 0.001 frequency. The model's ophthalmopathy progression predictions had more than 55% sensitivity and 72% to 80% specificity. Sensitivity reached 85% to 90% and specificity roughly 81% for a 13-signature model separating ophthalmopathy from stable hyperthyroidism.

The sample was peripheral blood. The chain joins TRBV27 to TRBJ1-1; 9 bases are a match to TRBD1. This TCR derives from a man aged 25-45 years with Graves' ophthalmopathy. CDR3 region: CASSYIYRGHEGPEAFF. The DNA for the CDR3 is TGTGCCAGCAGTTATATTTACAGGGGGCACGAGGGGCCCGAAGCTTTCTTT.